This TCR beta chain was profiled in a study of shared clonotypes between healthy human individuals. Whole-study results and caveats: The donor pool, a small one, limited the genetic and exposure-history diversity represented. Expectations were that clonotype sharing among donors would be affected by sequencing depth. It was the non-shared clonotypes that had lower generation probabilities than clonotypes shared by all four donors. The sharing of approximately 4.6% of naive CD4 clonotypes was seen across a handful of donors.

Trimming cost V 4 bases and J 7 bases; bases outside gene matches: 5. From germline, CDR1 is SGHRS and CDR2 YFSETQ. The CDR3 is 15 amino acids. As to this clone: Antigen specificity is unknown.

Profiling relied on immunoSEQ multiplex PCR, and the TCRdb table lists in-frame clones only, not all of them. Among some 1.1 million clones, approximately 80% were seen once, and the ten largest hold 0.89%. The chain couples TRBV5-1 to TRBJ2-1, with 13 bases lining up with TRBD2. This clonotype was obtained from a man in his late teens or twenties in good health. Some clones in this sample may be carry-over from other donors' samples. Material: memory CD4+ T cells from PBMCs. Sample subset: CD45RA-negative fraction. CDR3: CASSDGTSGMNEQFF. For the CDR3, the DNA is TGCGCCAGCAGCGACGGGACTAGCGGGATGAATGAGCAGTTCTTC.